These 25 T cell receptor beta chains originate from one sample sequenced in a study of beta chain features in type 1 diabetes. Expressed TCRB transcripts were sequenced because the entire RNA isolate underwent reverse transcription. Produced via immunoSEQ multiplex PCR; TCRdb's table is partial and in-frame only. The data show about 320,000 clones, 13% to 15% seen once. Material: central memory CD4+ T cells from blood. Receptors were obtained from a man under 40 in good health.

V and J are TRBV18 and TRBJ2-2; D may be TRBD2 (5 bases). Trimming cost V 2 bases and J 4 bases, with 11 bases left between them. CDR3 size: 15 residues. CDR1 is KGHSH and CDR2 is LQKENI in the germline V gene. The CDR3 DNA reads TGTGCCAGCTCACCAGTCCGGGAAGGCACCGGGGAGCTGTTTTTT. Protein product: CASSPVREGTGELFF.

The CDR3 is CASRKIDGGGTEAFF. The CDR3 DNA is TGTGCCAGCAGAAAAATCGACGGAGGGGGCACTGAAGCTTTCTTT. The chain couples TRBV5-6 to TRBJ1-1; possibly TRBD1 for D (6 bases). CDR1 and CDR2 (germline): SGHDT, YYEEEE. The V gene lost 5 bases and the J gene lost 4 bases, with 18 bases spanning the gap. The CDR3 contains 15 residues.

V gene TRBV15 combines with J gene TRBJ1-5; no reliable D call. The CDR3 length is 14 residues. Trimming pared 0 bases from V and 6 bases from J, leaving 9 bases between. Germline-derived CDR1 and CDR2 are LNHNV and YYDKDF (reference sequence). The CDR3 region is CATSRDLAGQPQHF. In DNA form, the CDR3 reads TGTGCCACCAGCAGAGATCTGGCTGGTCAGCCCCAGCATTTT.

The V gene is TRBV14, the J gene TRBJ2-7; 11 bases match TRBD2. Per germline, CDR1 SGHDN and CDR2 FVKESK. The CDR3 loop spans 12 amino acids. The CDR3 sequence: CARGTSGYEQHV. In DNA form, the CDR3 reads TGTGCCAGGGGGACTAGCGGCTACGAGCAGCACGTC.

In regard to this clone: Other nucleotide sequences in the sample specify the same CDR3. The V gene is TRBV19, the J gene TRBJ1-1, with unresolved D. Trimming pared 3 bases from V and 0 bases from J, leaving 11 bases between. The CDR3 length is 15 residues. CDR1 is LNHDA and CDR2 is SQIVND in the germline V gene (reference sequence). CDR3 nucleotide sequence: TGTGCCAGTAGTATTTCTCCTTATATGAACACTGAAGCTTTCTTT. It translates to CASSISPYMNTEAFF.

This clone was picked up many times. The chain recombines TRBV6-4 with TRBJ2-1; D may match TRBD1 or TRBD2 (6 bases each). Germline V lookup: CDR1 MRHNA, CDR2 SNTAGT. The V gene lost 5 bases and the J gene lost 2 bases, with 16 bases spanning the gap. The CDR3 runs 16 residues. The CDR3 loop is CASSMIGGPTYNEQFF. The CDR3 nucleotides read TGTGCCAGCAGTATGATTGGGGGGCCCACCTACAATGAGCAGTTCTTC.

V gene TRBV7-8 combines with J gene TRBJ2-7; 8 bases line up with TRBD2. With V trimmed by 1 base and J by 7 bases, 12 bases remained unmatched. The germline V gene has CDR1 SGHVS and CDR2 FQNEAQ. This CDR3 comprises 16 residues. The DNA of the CDR3 is TGTGCCAGCAGCTTAGAGGTAGCGGGAAGCCTGGGAGAGCAGTACGTC. It codes for CASSLEVAGSLGEQYV.

As for this clone: A much bigger clone sits one base away, suggesting this may be a read error. CDR3 nucleotide sequence: TGTGCCAGCAGCCAAGATGCAGGGGGCAATCAGCCCCAGCATTTT. Translated, it gives CASSQDAGGNQPQHF. The chain is built from TRBV14 and TRBJ1-5, with a tentative D call TRBD1 (6 bases). The germline V and J ends were trimmed by 0 bases and 2 bases, with 8 bases remaining between them. Per the germline V gene, CDR1 is SGHDN and CDR2 is FVKESK. The length of the CDR3 is 15 residues.

The chain joins TRBV27 to TRBJ1-5; 8 bases are shared with TRBD1. CDR3 length: 13 residues. CDR1 is MNHEY and CDR2 is SMNVEV in the germline V gene (reference sequence). With 9 bases clipped from V and 5 bases from J, the junction kept 6 bases outside the gene matches. CDR3 nucleotide sequence: TGTGCCAGTCCCCGGACAGGGTATCAGCCCCAGCATTTT. Translating it yields CASPRTGYQPQHF.

This clone was detected only a few times. The chain recombines TRBV27 with TRBJ1-2; the D gene is possibly TRBD1 (5 bases). Germline values: CDR1 MNHEY, CDR2 SMNVEV (reference sequence). V shed 6 bases and J shed 7 bases, with 15 bases lying between them. This CDR3 is 13 amino acids long. The CDR3 nucleotides read TGTGCCAGCAGAGACACCGGGGGAGGTGGCTACACCTTC. Translation gives CASRDTGGGGYTF.

This clone appeared a few times. CDR3 nucleotides: TGTGCCAGCACCAAAAGGCAATATGGCTACACCTTC. Translated: CASTKRQYGYTF. The V and J genes are TRBV28 and TRBJ1-2; no reliable D call. CDR1 MDHEN and CDR2 SYDVKM come from the germline V gene. This CDR3 has 12 residues. Between the trimmed V and J ends, which lost 7 bases and 5 bases, there was a span of 11 bases.

This clone was counted only a few times. The J gene is TRBJ2-1, the V gene TRBV4-1, with D possibly matching TRBD2 (7 bases). V was pared by 4 bases and J by 1 base, with 14 bases between. CDR3 length equals 16 residues. From germline, CDR1 is MGHRA and CDR2 YSYEKL. This chain's CDR3 is CASSLSGTNSYNEQFF. The CDR3 nucleotides are TGCGCCAGCAGCCTGAGCGGGACAAATTCCTACAATGAGCAGTTCTTC.

The V call is TRBV18, the J call TRBJ1-4; TRBD1 matches 7 bases. CDR3 length: 15 amino acids. From germline, CDR1 is KGHSH and CDR2 LQKENI. The J segment lost 6 bases and the V segment lost 0 bases, leaving 4 bases of the junction unmatched. In DNA form, the CDR3 reads TGTGCCAGCTCACCACCGGGACAGACATATGAAAAACTGTTTTTT. Translation gives CASSPPGQTYEKLFF.

This clone was counted at least ten times. The chain is built from TRBV7-2 and TRBJ2-1; D perhaps matches TRBD2 (6 bases). This CDR3 has 14 residues. V gave up 5 bases and J gave up 6 bases, with 14 bases separating them. In germline, CDR1 is SGHTA, CDR2 FQGNSA. CDR3 nucleotide sequence: TGTGCCAGCAGCCCTTGGGGGGTGAGCAATGAGCAGTTCTTC. Its translation is CASSPWGVSNEQFF.

This clone appeared a few times. It may be a read error: a sequence one base away is much more abundant. The chain couples TRBV11-2 to TRBJ2-6, with TRBD1 matching over 8 bases. The CDR3 loop spans 15 amino acids. Trimming at V came to 5 bases and at J to 2 bases, leaving 2 bases not matched to a gene. Per the germline V gene, CDR1 is SGHAT and CDR2 is FQNNGV. Written as DNA, the CDR3 is TGTGCCAGCAGCAAGACAGGGGCTGGGGCCAACGTCCTGACTTTC. The encoded protein is CASSKTGAGANVLTF.

This clone was recorded a few times. The rearrangement joins TRBV5-1 to TRBJ2-2; TRBD2 matches 7 bases. The trim removed 6 bases at V and 1 base at J, leaving 6 bases unmatched. Per germline, CDR1 SGHRS and CDR2 YFSETQ. The CDR3 spans 15 residues. Here the CDR3 reads CASTPGGMNTGELFF. In nucleotides, the CDR3 is TGCGCCAGCACCCCCGGGGGGATGAACACCGGGGAGCTGTTTTTT.

The chain's CDR3 is CSASSRDTQYF. CDR3 coding DNA: TGCAGTGCTAGTTCGCGAGATACGCAGTATTTT. The chain is built from TRBV20-1 and TRBJ2-3; D is unresolved. CDR1 and CDR2 (germline): DFQATT, SNEGSKA (reference sequence). The CDR3 has 11 amino acids. Trimming took 3 bases from V and 5 from J, leaving 6 bases between them.

V is TRBV7-2 and J is TRBJ2-1; the match to TRBD2 covers 9 bases. The CDR3 loop spans 16 amino acids. The V segment lost 2 bases and the J segment 5 bases; nucleotides outside the gene matches: 7. Germline V gene lookup returns CDR1 SGHTA and CDR2 FQGNSA. The CDR3 reads CASSLWAGGPDNEQFF. The CDR3 bases are TGTGCCAGCAGCTTATGGGCGGGGGGGCCCGACAATGAGCAGTTCTTC.

The chain combines TRBV7-9 with TRBJ2-3; D is perhaps TRBD2 (5 bases). V lost 10 bases to trimming and J lost 5 bases, with 10 bases between them. The CDR3 has 11 residues. Germline values: CDR1 SEHNR, CDR2 FQNEAQ (reference sequence). Written as DNA, the CDR3 is TGTGCCATTTACCGGGGAGATACGCAGTATTTT. It is translated as CAIYRGDTQYF.

The chain joins TRBV11-3 to TRBJ2-1; D might be TRBD2 (5 bases). CDR3 length: 13 residues. Trimming removed 2 bases at V and 5 bases at J, with 7 bases between. The germline V gene encodes CDR1 SGHNT and CDR2 YENEEA. The CDR3 DNA sequence: TGTGCCAGCAGCTTATACGGGGACAATGAGCAGTTCTTC. Translating it yields CASSLYGDNEQFF.

The V and J genes are TRBV7-2 and TRBJ1-2; the match to TRBD1 covers 7 bases. CDR1 and CDR2 from the germline V gene are SGHTA and FQGNSA. V shed 8 bases and J 4 bases; nucleotides not matched to a gene: 13. The CDR3 consists of 15 residues. CDR3 in DNA: TGTGCCAGCGGGGGTCGGGACAGAAGTTCCTATGGCTACACCTTC. It codes for CASGGRDRSSYGYTF.

This clone was detected only a few times. The chain links TRBV29-1 to TRBJ2-3; D gene unclear. Germline CDR1 is SQVTM and CDR2 is ANQGSEA. There are 11 residues in the CDR3. The V gene lost 3 bases and the J gene lost 8 bases, with 9 bases spanning the gap. The CDR3 coding sequence is TGCAGCGTTGAGCTCATCTCTACGCAGTATTTT. This encodes CSVELISTQYF.

The J gene is TRBJ2-2, the V gene TRBV5-6; D ambiguous. CDR1 and CDR2 from the germline V gene are SGHDT and YYEEEE. V was pared by 4 bases and J by 1 base, with 5 bases between. This CDR3 has 13 amino acids. CDR3 loop: CASSRQNTGELFF. In nucleotides, the CDR3 is TGTGCCAGCAGCCGACAGAACACCGGGGAGCTGTTTTTT.

This chain uses TRBV4-3 with TRBJ1-1; D may be TRBD1 (6 bases). V was shortened by 2 bases and J by 1 base, with 11 bases between the two germline ends. Looked up from germline, CDR1 is LGHNA and CDR2 is YSLEER. The CDR3 consists of 15 residues. This chain's CDR3 is CASSQLRGGNTEAFF. CDR3 DNA: TGCGCCAGCAGCCAACTTAGAGGGGGGAACACTGAAGCTTTCTTT.

This chain connects TRBV5-1 to TRBJ2-1; D gene ambiguous. Germline V gene data show CDR1 as SGHRS and CDR2 as YFSETQ. The length of the CDR3 is 18 residues. Trimming took off 0 bases at V and 2 bases at J, with 18 bases between the two ends. This CDR3 is CASSLGSTKQTTYNEQFF. CDR3 bases: TGCGCCAGCAGCTTGGGGTCTACTAAACAGACGACCTACAATGAGCAGTTCTTC.